The rows below give T cell receptor beta chains drawn from one sample of a study of OX40 agonist ivuxolimab in advanced cancers. TCRdb keeps only in-frame clones here, not all; method: immunoSEQ multiplex PCR. Of around 80,000 clones in the sample, roughly four fifths are singletons; the top ten hold 6.6%. This specimen consisted of CD4+ or CD8+ T cells sorted from blood, obtained in a trial of the OX40 agonist ivuxolimab. The receptors were gathered from an adult with an advanced solid tumor such as melanoma, head and neck, liver or kidney cancer. Each CDR3 is given without its conserved first and last residue.

TRBJ2-5 TRBV14 ASSQNRGQETQY
TRBJ2-2 TRBV28 ASSRQGSNTGELF
TRBJ1-1 TRBV19 ASRFVGGSHSEAF
TRBJ2-7 TRBV30 AWSVDITSAQY
TRBJ2-2 TRBV7-3 ASSLTRTAGELF
TRBJ1-3 TRBV6-7 ASRPTDPSSGNTIY
TRBJ1-1 TRBV6-1 ASSEFVGLNTEAF
TRBJ1-1 TRBV5-1 ASSPLTGPTEAF
TRBJ2-2 TRBV29-1 SVGQGQTGELF
TRBJ2-5 TRBV6-5 ASRGSLQETQY
TRBJ1-2 TRBV5-1 ASSPGGVGQYGYT
TRBJ2-1 TRBV9 ASSAYLGGPNEQF
TRBJ2-1 TRBV5-6 ASSSPSMPYNEQF
TRBJ2-3 TRBV15 ATSSLAGATDTQY
TRBJ2-2 TRBV2 ASKETYTGELF
TRBJ2-5 TRBV19 ASPKTENQETQY
TRBJ2-2 TRBV6-6 ASTFGGGPGELF
TRBJ1-1 TRBV30 AWSAGVLNTEAF
TRBJ2-1 TRBV4-3 ASSQDSGSSCNEQF